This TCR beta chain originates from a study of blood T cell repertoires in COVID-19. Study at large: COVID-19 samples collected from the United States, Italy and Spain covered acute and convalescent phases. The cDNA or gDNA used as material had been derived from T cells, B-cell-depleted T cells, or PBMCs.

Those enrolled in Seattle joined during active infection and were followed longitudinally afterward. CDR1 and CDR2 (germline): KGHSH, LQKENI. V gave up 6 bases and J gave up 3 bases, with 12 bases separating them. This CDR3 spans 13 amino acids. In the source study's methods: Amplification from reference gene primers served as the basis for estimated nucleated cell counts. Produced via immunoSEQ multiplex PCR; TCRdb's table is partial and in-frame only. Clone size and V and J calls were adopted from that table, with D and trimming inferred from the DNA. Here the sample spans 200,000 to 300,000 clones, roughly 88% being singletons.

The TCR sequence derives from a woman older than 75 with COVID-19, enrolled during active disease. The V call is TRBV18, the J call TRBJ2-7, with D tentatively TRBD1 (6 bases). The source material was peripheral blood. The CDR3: CASSVQGSYEQYF. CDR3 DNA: TGTGCCAGCTCCGTACAGGGAAGCTACGAGCAGTACTTC.